One sample yielded the 2 T cell receptor beta chains listed below, sequenced in a study of beta chain features in type 1 diabetes. Whole-study results and caveats: Within each of all four CD4+ subsets, Type 1 diabetes patients had TCRB CDR3s that were moderately but significantly shorter.

What these receptors recognize is not known. Reverse transcription of all isolated RNA meant that expressed TCRB transcripts were sequenced. Clones were read by immunoSEQ multiplex PCR, and TCRdb kept only the in-frame ones, dropping some. The table has 550,000 to 850,000 clones, roughly 12% seen once. Sequenced input: naive CD4+ T cells from blood. Source of these receptors: a man between 18 and 29 years old with type 1 diabetes.

The chain employs TRBV30 and TRBJ1-1; D is unclear. Trimming removed 7 bases from V and 7 bases from J, with 19 bases in between. CDR1 is GTSNPN, CDR2 SVGIG, per germline (reference sequence). The CDR3 spans 13 residues. The CDR3 is CALRSQDVFEAFF. As DNA, the CDR3 is TGTGCCTTGAGGAGTCAGGACGTTTTTGAAGCTTTCTTT.

This clone has more than one count but fewer than ten. CDR3 amino acids: CASSIELDRGYGYTF. The DNA of the CDR3 is TGTGCCAGTAGTATAGAGTTGGACAGGGGCTATGGCTACACCTTC. The chain has TRBV19 and TRBJ1-2; 9 nucleotides align to TRBD1. Germline V gene lookup returns CDR1 LNHDA and CDR2 SQIVND (reference sequence). Trimming took 0 bases from V and 4 from J; bases not matched to a gene: 3. This CDR3 region has 15 residues.